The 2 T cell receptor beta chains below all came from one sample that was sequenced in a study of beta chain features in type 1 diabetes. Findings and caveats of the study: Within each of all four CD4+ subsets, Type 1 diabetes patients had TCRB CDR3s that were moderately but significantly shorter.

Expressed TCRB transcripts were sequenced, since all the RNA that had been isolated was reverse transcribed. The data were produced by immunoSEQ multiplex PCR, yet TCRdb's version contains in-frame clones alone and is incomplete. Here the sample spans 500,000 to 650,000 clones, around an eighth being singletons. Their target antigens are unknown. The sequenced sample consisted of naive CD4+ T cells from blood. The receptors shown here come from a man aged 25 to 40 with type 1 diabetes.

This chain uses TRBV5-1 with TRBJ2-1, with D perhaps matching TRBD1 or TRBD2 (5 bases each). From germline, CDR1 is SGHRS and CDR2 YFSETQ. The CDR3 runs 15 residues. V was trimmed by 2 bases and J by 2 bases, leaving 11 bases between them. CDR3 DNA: TGCGCCAGCAGCTTCACGGGGCCCCCCTACAATGAGCAGTTCTTC. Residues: CASSFTGPPYNEQFF.

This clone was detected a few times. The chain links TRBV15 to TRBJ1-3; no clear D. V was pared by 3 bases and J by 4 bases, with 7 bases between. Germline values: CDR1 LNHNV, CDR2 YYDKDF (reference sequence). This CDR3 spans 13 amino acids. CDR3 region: CATSSRLGNTIYF. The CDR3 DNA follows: TGTGCCACCAGCAGCCGTTTGGGAAACACCATATATTTT.